The T cell receptor beta chain described here comes from a study of T cell repertoires in cytomegalovirus infection. TCRdb re-derived calls from the reads in MiXCR, one entry per CDR3 protein. The table shows fewer than 1,000,000 distinct CDR3 sequences, with roughly 30% occurring only once. This clonotype has a handful of counts. The antigen remains unidentified. The germline V gene has CDR1 SEHNR and CDR2 FQNEAQ (reference sequence). The V and J ends lost 1 base and 5 bases respectively, with 8 bases between them. The CDR3 consists of 13 residues. General study results and limits: Of the TCR beta families, the public ones yielded a cumulative frequency that identified carriers of CMV plus the relevant HLA.

The material sequenced was cultured CD8+ T cells from PBMCs, taken from culture after CMV antigen stimulation. J is TRBJ2-5 and V is TRBV7-9, with D unresolved. This clonotype was obtained from a human donor in good health (CMV status not recorded). Some clones in this sample may be carry-over from other donors' samples. CDR3 in DNA: TGTGCCAGCAGCTTAGAAGTTCACGAGACCCAGTACTTC. Encoded protein: CASSLEVHETQYF.